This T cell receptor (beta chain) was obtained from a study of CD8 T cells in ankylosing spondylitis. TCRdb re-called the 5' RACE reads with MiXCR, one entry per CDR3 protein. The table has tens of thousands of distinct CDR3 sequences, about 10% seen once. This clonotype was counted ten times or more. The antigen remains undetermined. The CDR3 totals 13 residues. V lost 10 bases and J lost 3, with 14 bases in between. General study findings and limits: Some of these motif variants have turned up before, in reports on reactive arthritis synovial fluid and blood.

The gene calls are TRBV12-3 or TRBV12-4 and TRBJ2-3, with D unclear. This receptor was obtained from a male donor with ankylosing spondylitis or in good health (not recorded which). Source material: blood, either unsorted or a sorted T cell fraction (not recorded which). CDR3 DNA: TGTGCCACCGCCCCCAGGAGAACAGATACGCAGTATTTT. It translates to CATAPRRTDTQYF.